The rows below give T cell receptor beta chains drawn from one sample of a study of control samples from healthy donors and cancer patients. This table comes from immunoSEQ multiplex PCR, and its TCRdb copy is limited to in-frame clones, with some not included. The profile shows some 95,000 clones, roughly 89% of them singletons. What was sequenced was blood. The receptor set was obtained from a human donor in good health. The donor label of this sample is uncertain. CDR3s include the opening cysteine and the closing phenylalanine or tryptophan. Fields, in order: J gene, D gene, clone size, V gene, CDR3 DNA, CDR3 protein. The D gene is left open where the match is weak. A clone size is listed for some rows: how often the clone was seen (once, few, many), or a class if it is expanded.

J: TRBJ2-2; D: .; size: .; V: TRBV6-6; DNA: TGTGCCAGCAGTTCCCAAAATGGACTGTACACCGGGGAGCTGTTTTTT; CDR3: CASSSQNGLYTGELFF
J: TRBJ1-6; D: TRBD1; size: .; V: TRBV9; DNA: TGTGCCAGCAGCGGTGGACAGGGTAGTTCACCCCTCCACTTT; CDR3: CASSGGQGSSPLHF
J: TRBJ1-1; D: .; size: .; V: TRBV7-9; DNA: TGTGCCAGCAGCCAAAGAGGGGGAAACACTGAAGCTTTCTTT; CDR3: CASSQRGGNTEAFF
J: TRBJ1-2; D: .; size: .; V: TRBV5-1; DNA: TGCGCCAGCAGGTTAGGGGATAACTATGGCTACACCTTC; CDR3: CASRLGDNYGYTF
J: TRBJ2-7; D: .; size: .; V: TRBV5-6; DNA: TGTGCCAGCAGCTTGGGGGCGGGTTCCTACGAGCAGTACTTC; CDR3: CASSLGAGSYEQYF
J: TRBJ1-5; D: TRBD1; size: .; V: TRBV28; DNA: TGTGCCAGCAGGGACAGGGGCGGCCAGCCCCAGCATTTT; CDR3: CASRDRGGQPQHF
J: TRBJ1-1; D: .; size: .; V: TRBV18; DNA: TGTGCCAGCTCACCCCTCCAGCCGAACACTGAAGCTTTCTTT; CDR3: CASSPLQPNTEAFF
J: TRBJ2-5; D: TRBD1; size: .; V: TRBV3-1/TRBV3-2; DNA: TGTGCCAGCAGCCAACCGACAGGGGGCAAAGAGACCCAGTACTTC; CDR3: CASSQPTGGKETQYF
J: TRBJ1-2; D: .; size: .; V: TRBV6-6; DNA: TGTGCCAGCAGTGACCGGGACGGCTATGGCTACACCTTC; CDR3: CASSDRDGYGYTF
J: TRBJ1-1; D: .; size: .; V: TRBV6-5; DNA: TGTGCCAGCAGTTACGGGGCACCCAGCAGCACTGAAGCTTTCTTT; CDR3: CASSYGAPSSTEAFF
J: TRBJ1-1; D: TRBD1; size: once; V: TRBV3-1/TRBV3-2; DNA: TGTGCCAGCAGCGGTACGACAGGGAGCACTGAAGCTTTCTTT; CDR3: CASSGTTGSTEAFF
J: TRBJ2-1; D: .; size: .; V: TRBV12-3/TRBV12-4; DNA: TGTGCCAGCATCAACCGTATCCGCAATGAGCAGTTCTTC; CDR3: CASINRIRNEQFF
J: TRBJ1-5; D: .; size: .; V: TRBV5-1; DNA: TGCGCCAGCAGCGGGGGGGTGGGCCCAGGGCATCAGCCCCAGCATTTT; CDR3: CASSGGVGPGHQPQHF
J: TRBJ2-7; D: .; size: .; V: TRBV5-5; DNA: TGTGCCAGCAGCTTGTCGGGTAGCGCAAACTACGAGCAGTACTTC; CDR3: CASSLSGSANYEQYF
J: TRBJ1-6; D: TRBD1; size: .; V: TRBV24-1; DNA: TGTGCCACCAGTGGAGACAGGGTGAAAAAATCACCCCTCCACTTT; CDR3: CATSGDRVKKSPLHF
J: TRBJ1-5; D: .; size: .; V: TRBV10-3; DNA: TGTGCCATCAGCGATCGGACAGATAGCAATCAGCCCCAGCATTTT; CDR3: CAISDRTDSNQPQHF
J: TRBJ2-5; D: TRBD2; size: .; V: TRBV5-1; DNA: TGCGCCAGCAGCCGGGGGGAAGGGCTAGAGACCCAGTACTTC; CDR3: CASSRGEGLETQYF
J: TRBJ1-3; D: .; size: .; V: TRBV10-3; DNA: TGTGCCGTCCAGGGTAACACTGGAAACACCATATATTTT; CDR3: CAVQGNTGNTIYF
J: TRBJ2-2; D: .; size: once; V: TRBV18; DNA: TGTGCCAGCTCACCTTCTATGGGGACCGGGGAGCTGTTTTTT; CDR3: CASSPSMGTGELFF
J: TRBJ1-1; D: .; size: .; V: TRBV4-1; DNA: TGCGCCAGCAGCCAAGAAAGGGGAGGGGTCACTGAAGCTTTCTTT; CDR3: CASSQERGGVTEAFF
J: TRBJ2-2; D: TRBD2; size: .; V: TRBV11-2; DNA: TGTGCCAGCAGCGCCCGGACTAGCGGGGGGGGTCGCACCGGGGAGCTGTTTTTT; CDR3: CASSARTSGGGRTGELFF
J: TRBJ1-1; D: .; size: .; V: TRBV11-2; DNA: TGTGCCAGCAGCTTAGATACGGGCGGTGGGACTGAAGCTTTCTTT; CDR3: CASSLDTGGGTEAFF
J: TRBJ2-2; D: .; size: .; V: TRBV18; DNA: TGTGCCAGCTCACCAAAGGCATGGAACACCGGGGAGCTGTTTTTT; CDR3: CASSPKAWNTGELFF
J: TRBJ1-1; D: .; size: .; V: TRBV13; DNA: TGTGCCAGCAGCTCAGGACAAGGGAACACTGAAGCTTTCTTT; CDR3: CASSSGQGNTEAFF
J: TRBJ2-1; D: TRBD2; size: .; V: TRBV6-2/TRBV6-3; DNA: TGTGCCAGCAGTAACGCGGGGGATTCCTACAATGAGCAGTTCTTC; CDR3: CASSNAGDSYNEQFF
J: TRBJ2-5; D: .; size: .; V: TRBV6-6; DNA: TGTGCCAGCAGTTCAATCGATTGGACTACTCAAGAGACCCAGTACTTC; CDR3: CASSSIDWTTQETQYF
J: TRBJ2-3; D: TRBD2; size: .; V: TRBV10-3; DNA: TGTGCCATCAGTTCCGGGGGGGGACTCACAGATACGCAGTATTTT; CDR3: CAISSGGGLTDTQYF
J: TRBJ2-7; D: .; size: .; V: TRBV12-3/TRBV12-4; DNA: TGTGCCAGCAGTTTGGGCCGGCTCGAGCAGTACTTC; CDR3: CASSLGRLEQYF
J: TRBJ1-6; D: .; size: .; V: TRBV21-1; DNA: TGTGCCAGCAGCGCACCGACAGGGACACACACTTCACCCCTCCACTTT; CDR3: CASSAPTGTHTSPLHF
J: TRBJ1-6; D: .; size: once; V: TRBV6-1; DNA: TGTGCCAGCAGTGAAGTGACAGGCCATAATTCACCCCTCCACTTT; CDR3: CASSEVTGHNSPLHF
J: TRBJ2-7; D: TRBD2; size: .; V: TRBV11-2; DNA: TGTGCCAGCAGCCGATGGGGGGGGAGTTCTTACGAGCAGTACTTC; CDR3: CASSRWGGSSYEQYF
J: TRBJ2-1; D: .; size: .; V: TRBV5-1; DNA: TGCGCCAGCAGCTTCGGGTCCAGCTCCTACAATGAGCAGTTCTTC; CDR3: CASSFGSSSYNEQFF
J: TRBJ1-5; D: TRBD1; size: .; V: TRBV19; DNA: TGTGCCAGTAGATTAGGGGGGACAGTATACCTTTATAGCAATCAGCCCCAGCATTTT; CDR3: CASRLGGTVYLYSNQPQHF
J: TRBJ1-2; D: TRBD1; size: .; V: TRBV5-1; DNA: TGCGCCAGCAGCTTGGCCGGACAGGATGGCGGCTACACCTTC; CDR3: CASSLAGQDGGYTF
J: TRBJ2-3; D: .; size: .; V: TRBV7-9; DNA: TGTGCCAGCAGCTTGGGTCAGGGTTCGACCATTACGCAGTATTTT; CDR3: CASSLGQGSTITQYF
J: TRBJ1-6; D: .; size: few; V: TRBV6-5; DNA: TGTGCCAGCAGTTATCGGACGGGGGCTTCACCCCTCCACTTT; CDR3: CASSYRTGASPLHF
J: TRBJ2-7; D: TRBD1; size: .; V: TRBV6-5; DNA: TGTGCCAGCAGTAAACTACAGGGGGCTGAGCACGAGCAGTACTTC; CDR3: CASSKLQGAEHEQYF
J: TRBJ2-4; D: .; size: once; V: TRBV5-5; DNA: TGTGCCAGCAGCCTGGAAGTAGCCAAAAACATTCAGTACTTC; CDR3: CASSLEVAKNIQYF
J: TRBJ1-1; D: .; size: .; V: TRBV2; DNA: TGTGCCAGCAGGGCAGGGGAGATGAACACTGAAGCTTTCTTT; CDR3: CASRAGEMNTEAFF
J: TRBJ1-4; D: TRBD1; size: .; V: TRBV5-4; DNA: TGTGCCAGCAGCTTGGGGGGACAGGGGGCGCAAAAACTGTTTTTT; CDR3: CASSLGGQGAQKLFF
J: TRBJ2-1; D: TRBD2; size: .; V: TRBV6-6; DNA: TGTGCCAGCAGCAGCGGGGGTCCCTACAATGAGCAGTTCTTC; CDR3: CASSSGGPYNEQFF
J: TRBJ1-5; D: TRBD1; size: .; V: TRBV19; DNA: TGTGCCAGTAGTATGGACAGGGCTACCGGCCGCAATCAGCCCCAGCATTTT; CDR3: CASSMDRATGRNQPQHF
J: TRBJ1-6; D: TRBD1; size: .; V: TRBV3-1/TRBV3-2; DNA: TGTGCCACCCAGGACAGGCCAAATTCACCCCTCCACTTT; CDR3: CATQDRPNSPLHF
J: TRBJ2-2; D: TRBD1; size: .; V: TRBV11-3; DNA: TGTGCCAGCAGCAGCCGGGACAGGAACACCGGGGAGCTGTTTTTT; CDR3: CASSSRDRNTGELFF
J: TRBJ1-1; D: .; size: .; V: TRBV5-6; DNA: TGTGCCAGCAGCGCGGGTTACACGGAAGCTTTCTTT; CDR3: CASSAGYTEAFF
J: TRBJ1-6; D: .; size: .; V: TRBV7-2; DNA: TGTGCCAGCAGCCTCCTGGGCCAAGGGCCGATTTCACCCCTCCACTTT; CDR3: CASSLLGQGPISPLHF
J: TRBJ2-5; D: TRBD2; size: .; V: TRBV27; DNA: TGTGCCAGCAGTGGTAGCGGGGGGCCTTCAGGGACCCAGTACTTC; CDR3: CASSGSGGPSGTQYF
J: TRBJ1-5; D: TRBD1; size: .; V: TRBV7-8; DNA: TGTGCCAGCAGTTTTGGACAGGGGCGAAACAATCAGCCCCAGCATTTT; CDR3: CASSFGQGRNNQPQHF
J: TRBJ1-5; D: .; size: .; V: TRBV27; DNA: TGTGCCAGCAGTTTCAGGGGCAATAGCAATCAGCCCCAGCATTTT; CDR3: CASSFRGNSNQPQHF
J: TRBJ1-5; D: .; size: .; V: TRBV5-5; DNA: TGTGCCAGCAGCTCCCATGGCAATCAGCCCCAGCATTTT; CDR3: CASSSHGNQPQHF
J: TRBJ1-5; D: .; size: .; V: TRBV25-1; DNA: TGTGCCAGCAGTGAATCGGGGAATCAGCCCCAGCATTTT; CDR3: CASSESGNQPQHF
J: TRBJ1-2; D: .; size: .; V: TRBV5-4; DNA: TGTGCCAGCAGCCCCCGTTCAGGGAGGTATGGCTACACCTTC; CDR3: CASSPRSGRYGYTF
J: TRBJ1-1; D: .; size: .; V: TRBV6-1; DNA: TGTGCCAGCAGTGACAGGGTAGGAACTGAAGCTTTCTTT; CDR3: CASSDRVGTEAFF
J: TRBJ2-7; D: TRBD1; size: .; V: TRBV4-1; DNA: TGCGCCAGCAGCCAAGAGCCGGGGACAGGGGTCGAGCAGTACTTC; CDR3: CASSQEPGTGVEQYF
J: TRBJ2-2; D: .; size: .; V: TRBV19; DNA: TGTGCCAGTAGTGTGGGATGGAACACCGGGGAGCTGTTTTTT; CDR3: CASSVGWNTGELFF
J: TRBJ1-1; D: .; size: .; V: TRBV5-4; DNA: TGTGCCAGCAGCTTGTTGGGCAGGGAGGACACTGAAGCTTTCTTT; CDR3: CASSLLGREDTEAFF
J: TRBJ1-5; D: .; size: .; V: TRBV6-1; DNA: TGTGCCAGCAGTGAAGCCGTCGGTAGCAATCAGCCCCAGCATTTT; CDR3: CASSEAVGSNQPQHF
J: TRBJ1-2; D: .; size: .; V: TRBV19; DNA: TGTGCCAGCCTTAACCAGGGGCCCTCCCGAGGCTACACCTTC; CDR3: CASLNQGPSRGYTF
J: TRBJ1-3; D: TRBD1; size: .; V: TRBV30; DNA: TGTGCCTGGAGACGAATTAACAGGGGCTCTGGAAACACCATATATTTT; CDR3: CAWRRINRGSGNTIYF
J: TRBJ2-5; D: .; size: .; V: TRBV5-1; DNA: TGCGCCAGCAGCTTACAGGAACGAGAGACCCAGTACTTC; CDR3: CASSLQERETQYF